This TCR beta chain emerged from a study of neurological immune-mediated disorders. This clonotype appeared many times. V dropped 5 bases and J dropped 2; count of bases not matched to a gene: 8. The CDR3 has 15 amino acids. Germline values: CDR1 SEHNR, CDR2 FQNEAQ (reference sequence). TCRdb re-called the 5' RACE reads through MiXCR, storing one row per CDR3 protein. The sample contains about 60,000 distinct CDR3 sequences, roughly 4% of which appear only once. Material for sequencing was PBMCs. The rearrangement uses TRBV7-9 and TRBJ2-7; 8 bases map to TRBD1. This receptor was identified in a man aged 25 to 45 with multiple sclerosis. The CDR3 sequence: CASSPKDRETYEQYF. CDR3 coding DNA: TGTGCCAGCAGCCCGAAGGACAGGGAAACCTACGAGCAGTACTTC.